This T cell receptor beta chain was identified in a study of shared clonotypes between healthy human individuals. Trimming removed 2 bases from V and 6 bases from J, with 15 bases in between. CDR1 is SGHTS, CDR2 YDEGEE, per germline. CDR3 length equals 15 residues. Study-wide results and limits: All-four-donor shared clonotypes had higher generation probabilities than non-shared clonotypes did.

A note on this clone: Its antigen is as yet unknown. The identical CDR3 is also encoded by other nucleotide sequences in the sample.

In the original analysis: Junction-only sequences without quality scores came from ImmunoSEQ, so filtering differed. Repertoires were generated with immunoSEQ multiplex PCR, while TCRdb's copy carries only in-frame clones and drops some. The D gene and trimming were derived from the DNA, and the V and J assignments and clone size from that table. The sample shows a few hundred thousand clones, almost 97% of them seen only once. This TCR was recovered from a woman aged 25 to 39 in good health. The V call is TRBV5-8, the J call TRBJ2-1, with D possibly matching TRBD2 (6 bases). Material for sequencing was naive CD4+ T cells sorted from blood. The subset denotes: CD45RA+ positively selected. In DNA, the CDR3 is TGTGCCAGCAGCTTCGGGAGAGGTTCGGGCAATGAGCAGTTCTTC. It encodes CASSFGRGSGNEQFF. Looking up the rest from reference TRBV5-8 and TRBJ2-1 gives the full variable domain: EAGVTQSPTHLIKTRGQQATLRCSPISGHTSVYWYQQALGLGLQFLLWYDEGEERNRGNFPPRFSGRQFPNYSSELNVNALELEDSALYLCASSFGRGSGNEQFFGPGTRLTVL.